Sequencing of this TCR beta chain was carried out in a study of shared clonotypes between healthy human individuals. Selected positively for CCR7 and CD45RO-negative, naive CD8 cells excluded terminally differentiated effector memory CD45RA+ cells. The repertoire was sequenced with immunoSEQ multiplex PCR; TCRdb's copy has only in-frame clones and lacks some. The sample has around 580,000 clones, 98% seen once. Turning to this clone: Mismatch with germline at one junction end may stem from a read error.

This receptor was obtained from a man aged 30 to 39 in good health. Source material: naive CD8+ T cells sorted from blood.

In nucleotides, the CDR3 is TGTGCTAGCAGCTTAGCAGAGAACACTGAAGCTTTCTTT. Protein product: CASSLAENTEAFF. This chain joins TRBV7-7 and TRBJ1-1; D call uncertain. Germline V gives CDR1 SSHAT, CDR2 FNYEAQ (reference sequence). The CDR3 length is 13 residues.